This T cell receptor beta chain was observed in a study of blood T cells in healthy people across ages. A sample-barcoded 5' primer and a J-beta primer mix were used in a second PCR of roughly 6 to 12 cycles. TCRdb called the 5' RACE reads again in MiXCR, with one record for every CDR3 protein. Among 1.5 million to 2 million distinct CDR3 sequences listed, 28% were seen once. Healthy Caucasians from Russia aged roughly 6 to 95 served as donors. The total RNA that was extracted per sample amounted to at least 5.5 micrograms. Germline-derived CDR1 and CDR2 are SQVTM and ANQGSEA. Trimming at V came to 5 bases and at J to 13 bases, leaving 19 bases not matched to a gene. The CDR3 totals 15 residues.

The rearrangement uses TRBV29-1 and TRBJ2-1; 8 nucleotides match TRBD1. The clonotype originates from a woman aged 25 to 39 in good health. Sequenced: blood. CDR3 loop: CSVYPAAGGGETQFF. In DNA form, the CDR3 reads TGCAGCGTTTACCCCGCGGCAGGGGGCGGAGAGACCCAGTTCTTC.